This TCR beta chain was identified in a study of T-cell reconstitution after alpha-beta-depleted transplantation in children. J was trimmed by 3 bases and V by 4 bases; bases with no gene match: 11. CDR1 is SGHTA and CDR2 is FQGTGA in the germline V gene. There are 17 residues in the CDR3. Preparing the TCRbeta library involved the use of unique molecular identifiers. TCRdb fed the PCR reads into MiXCR, producing one record per CDR3 protein. The sample has about 540,000 distinct CDR3 sequences; 15% to 20% are singletons. The rearrangement links TRBV7-3 to TRBJ1-1; TRBD1 aligns across 10 bases. Sequenced here: PBMCs from the stem cell graft donor, sampled from the stem cell graft. This clonotype originated in a human donor who donated a stem cell graft to a child with acute lymphoblastic leukemia. CDR3 protein: CASSSDPTGGWDTEAFF. Here the CDR3 DNA reads TGTGCCAGCAGCTCCGATCCGACAGGGGGCTGGGACACTGAAGCTTTCTTT. The full variable domain, completed using reference TRBV7-3 and TRBJ1-1, is GAGVSQTPSNKVTEKGKYVELRCDPISGHTALYWYRQSLGQGPEFLIYFQGTGAADDSGLPNDRFFAVRPEGSVSTLKIQRTERGDSAVYLCASSSDPTGGWDTEAFFGQGTRLTVV.